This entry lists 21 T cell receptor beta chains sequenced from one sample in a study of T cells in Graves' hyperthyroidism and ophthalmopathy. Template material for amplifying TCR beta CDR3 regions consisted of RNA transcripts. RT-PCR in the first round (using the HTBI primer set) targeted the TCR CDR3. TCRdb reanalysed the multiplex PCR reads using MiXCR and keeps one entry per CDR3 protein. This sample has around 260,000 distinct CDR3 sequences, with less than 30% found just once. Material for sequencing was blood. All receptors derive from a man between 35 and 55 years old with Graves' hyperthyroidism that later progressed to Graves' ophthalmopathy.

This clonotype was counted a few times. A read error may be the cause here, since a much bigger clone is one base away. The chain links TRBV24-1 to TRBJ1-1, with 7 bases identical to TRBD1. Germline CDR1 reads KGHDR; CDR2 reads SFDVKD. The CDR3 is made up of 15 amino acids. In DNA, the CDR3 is TGTGCCACCAGTGATTCGAACAGGGGCTACACTGAAGCTTCCTTT. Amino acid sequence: CATSDSNRGYTEASF.

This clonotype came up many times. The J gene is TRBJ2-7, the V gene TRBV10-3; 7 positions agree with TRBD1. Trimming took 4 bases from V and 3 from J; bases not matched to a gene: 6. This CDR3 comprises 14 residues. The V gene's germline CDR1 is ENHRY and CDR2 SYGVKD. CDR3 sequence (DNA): TGTGCCATCAGTGGTCGGGACAGCAACTACGAGCAGTACTTC. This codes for CAISGRDSNYEQYF.

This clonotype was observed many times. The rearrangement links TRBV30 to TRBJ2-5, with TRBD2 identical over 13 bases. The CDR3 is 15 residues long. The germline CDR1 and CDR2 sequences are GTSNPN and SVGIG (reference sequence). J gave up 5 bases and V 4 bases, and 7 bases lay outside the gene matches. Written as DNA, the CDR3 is TGTGCCTGGACAACTAGCGGGAGGGCCTTTGAGACCCAGTACTTC. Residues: CAWTTSGRAFETQYF.

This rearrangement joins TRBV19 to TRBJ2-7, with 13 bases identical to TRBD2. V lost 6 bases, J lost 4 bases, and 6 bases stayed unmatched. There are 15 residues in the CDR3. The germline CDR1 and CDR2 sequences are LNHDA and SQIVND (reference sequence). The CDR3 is CASRTGTSGNYEQYF. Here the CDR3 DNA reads TGTGCCAGTAGGACTGGGACTAGCGGGAATTACGAGCAGTACTTC.

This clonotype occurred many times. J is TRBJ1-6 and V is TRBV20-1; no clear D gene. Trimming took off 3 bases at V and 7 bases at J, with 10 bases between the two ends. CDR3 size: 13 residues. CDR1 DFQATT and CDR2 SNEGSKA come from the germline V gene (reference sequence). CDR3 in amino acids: CSASEAGNSPLHF. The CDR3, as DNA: TGCAGTGCTAGCGAGGCCGGGAATTCACCCCTCCACTTT.

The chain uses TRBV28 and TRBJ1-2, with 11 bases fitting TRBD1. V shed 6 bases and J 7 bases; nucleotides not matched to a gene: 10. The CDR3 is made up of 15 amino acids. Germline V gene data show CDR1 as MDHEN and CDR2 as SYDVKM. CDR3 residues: CASSRSGQGASGYTF. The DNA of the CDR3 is TGTGCCAGCAGCCGGTCAGGACAGGGGGCGAGTGGCTACACCTTC.

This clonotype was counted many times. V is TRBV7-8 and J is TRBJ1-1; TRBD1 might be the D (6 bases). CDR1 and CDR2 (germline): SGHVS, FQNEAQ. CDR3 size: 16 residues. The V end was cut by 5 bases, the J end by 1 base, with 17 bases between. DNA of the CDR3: TGTGCCAGCAGCCCGCCCCCCTCACAGGGGAACACTGAAGCTTTCTTT. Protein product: CASSPPPSQGNTEAFF.

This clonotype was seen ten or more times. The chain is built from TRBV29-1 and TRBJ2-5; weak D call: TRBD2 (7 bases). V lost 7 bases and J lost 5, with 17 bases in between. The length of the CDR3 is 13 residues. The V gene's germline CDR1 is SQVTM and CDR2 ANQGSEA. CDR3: CSADGGARETQYF. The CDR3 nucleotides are TGCAGCGCCGATGGGGGGGCAAGGGAGACCCAGTACTTC.

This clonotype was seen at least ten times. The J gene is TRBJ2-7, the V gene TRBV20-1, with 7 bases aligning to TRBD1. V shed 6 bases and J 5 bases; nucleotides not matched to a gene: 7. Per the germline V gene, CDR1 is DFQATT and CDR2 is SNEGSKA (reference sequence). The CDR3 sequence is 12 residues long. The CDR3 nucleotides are TGCAGTGCATCCGAACAGGGGAACGAGCAGTACTTC. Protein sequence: CSASEQGNEQYF.

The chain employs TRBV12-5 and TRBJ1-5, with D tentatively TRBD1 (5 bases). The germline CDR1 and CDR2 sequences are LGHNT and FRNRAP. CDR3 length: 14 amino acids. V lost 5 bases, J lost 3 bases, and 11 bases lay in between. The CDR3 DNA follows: TGTGCTAGTGGTCCTCCGGGGCACAATCAGCCCCAGCATTTT. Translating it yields CASGPPGHNQPQHF.

In DNA, the CDR3 is TGTGCCAGCAGTGATGCGGGGTGGACAGAGACCCAGTACTTC. Translating it yields CASSDAGWTETQYF. The chain links TRBV6-1 to TRBJ2-5, with a tentative D call TRBD2 (6 bases). The CDR3 runs 14 residues. Germline values: CDR1 MNHNS, CDR2 SASEGT. V was clipped by 3 bases and J by 4 bases, with 12 bases between them.

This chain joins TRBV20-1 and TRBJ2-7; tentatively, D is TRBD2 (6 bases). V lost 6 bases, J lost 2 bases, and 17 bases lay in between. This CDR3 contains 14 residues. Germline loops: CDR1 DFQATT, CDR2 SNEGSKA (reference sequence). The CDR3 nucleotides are TGCAGTGCCCGACGGCCTAGCGCCCCCTACGAGCAGTACTTC. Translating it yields CSARRPSAPYEQYF.

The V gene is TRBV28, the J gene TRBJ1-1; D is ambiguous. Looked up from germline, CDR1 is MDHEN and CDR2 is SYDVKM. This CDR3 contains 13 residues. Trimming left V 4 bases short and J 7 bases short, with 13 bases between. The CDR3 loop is CASSYSHVLEAFF. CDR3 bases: TGTGCCAGCAGTTACTCTCACGTACTTGAAGCTTTCTTT.

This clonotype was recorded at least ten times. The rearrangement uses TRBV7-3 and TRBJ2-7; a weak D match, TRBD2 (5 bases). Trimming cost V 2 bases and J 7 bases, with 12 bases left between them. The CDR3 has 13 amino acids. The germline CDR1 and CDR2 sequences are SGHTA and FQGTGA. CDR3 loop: CASSLDGMGEQYF. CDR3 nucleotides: TGTGCCAGCAGCTTAGACGGGATGGGAGAGCAGTACTTC.

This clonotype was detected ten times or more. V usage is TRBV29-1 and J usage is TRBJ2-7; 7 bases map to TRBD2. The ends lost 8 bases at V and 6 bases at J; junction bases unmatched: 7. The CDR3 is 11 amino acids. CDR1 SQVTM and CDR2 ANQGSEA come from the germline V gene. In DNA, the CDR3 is TGCAGCTTTGGGAGGGGCTCCGAGCAGTACTTC. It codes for CSFGRGSEQYF.

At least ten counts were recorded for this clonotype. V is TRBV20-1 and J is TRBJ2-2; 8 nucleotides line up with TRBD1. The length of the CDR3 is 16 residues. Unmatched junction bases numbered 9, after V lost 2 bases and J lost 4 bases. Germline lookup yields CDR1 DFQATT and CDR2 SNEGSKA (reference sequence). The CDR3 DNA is TGCAGTGCTAGACCTAGACAGGGGCGCCGCACCGGGGAGCTGTTTTTT. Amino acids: CSARPRQGRRTGELFF.

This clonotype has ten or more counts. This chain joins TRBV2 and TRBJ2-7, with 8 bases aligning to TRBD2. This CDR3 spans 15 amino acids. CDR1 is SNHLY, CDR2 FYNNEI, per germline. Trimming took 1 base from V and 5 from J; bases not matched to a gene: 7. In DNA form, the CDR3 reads TGTGCCAGCAGTGAAGAGCGGGAGTACTTACACGAGCAGTACTTC. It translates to CASSEEREYLHEQYF.

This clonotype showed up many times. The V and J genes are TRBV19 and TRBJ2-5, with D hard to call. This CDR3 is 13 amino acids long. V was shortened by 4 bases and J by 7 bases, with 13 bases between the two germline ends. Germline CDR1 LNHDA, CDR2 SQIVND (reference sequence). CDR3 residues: CASSSADYRTQYF. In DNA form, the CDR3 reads TGTGCCAGTAGTAGCGCTGATTATAGGACCCAGTACTTC.

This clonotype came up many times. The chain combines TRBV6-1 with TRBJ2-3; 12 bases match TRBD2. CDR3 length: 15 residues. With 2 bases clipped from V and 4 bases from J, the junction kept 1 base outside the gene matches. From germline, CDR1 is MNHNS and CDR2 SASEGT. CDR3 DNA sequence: TGTGCCAGCAGTGAACTAGCGGGAGGGCCAGATACGCAGTATTTT. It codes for CASSELAGGPDTQYF.

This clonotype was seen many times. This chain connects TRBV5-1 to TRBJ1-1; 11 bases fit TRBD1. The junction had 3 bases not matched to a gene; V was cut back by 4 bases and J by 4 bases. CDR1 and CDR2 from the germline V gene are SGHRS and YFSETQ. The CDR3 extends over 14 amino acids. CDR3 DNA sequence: TGCGCCAGCAGCACGGGACAGGGGGGCACTGAAGCTTTCTTT. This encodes CASSTGQGGTEAFF.

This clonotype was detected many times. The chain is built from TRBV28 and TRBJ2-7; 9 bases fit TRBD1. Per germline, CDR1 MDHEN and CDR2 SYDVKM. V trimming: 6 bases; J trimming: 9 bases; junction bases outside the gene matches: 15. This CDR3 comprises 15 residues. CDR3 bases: TGTGCCAGCAGCTCCCCGGGACAGGGCCGCAATGGGCAGTACTTC. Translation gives CASSSPGQGRNGQYF.